What follows describes a single TCR beta chain. The data originate from a study of OX40 agonist ivuxolimab in advanced cancers. The wider study: Patient treatment consisted of intravenous ivuxolimab administration every 2 weeks at 0.01 to 10 mg/kg.

Method: immunoSEQ multiplex PCR; TCRdb's copy keeps in-frame clones and lacks some. Of 20,000 to 25,000 clones detected, less than 90% appear once; the ten largest clones hold 15% to 20%. Germline-derived CDR1 and CDR2 are SQVTM and ANQGSEA. CDR3 length: 13 amino acids. V trimming: 8 bases; J trimming: 1 base; junction bases outside the gene matches: 8. This clonotype was obtained from an adult with an advanced solid tumor such as melanoma, head and neck, liver or kidney cancer. This rearrangement joins TRBV29-1 to TRBJ2-7, with 7 bases matching TRBD1. The sample here was CD4+ or CD8+ T cells sorted from blood, taken in a trial of the OX40 agonist ivuxolimab. In nucleotides, the CDR3 is TGCAGCATCTCCCAGGGGGAGTCCTACGAGCAGTACTTC. Translating it yields CSISQGESYEQYF.